The next 17 T cell receptor beta chains were all read from a single sample in a study of cytomegalovirus exposure and HLA in healthy donors listed by TCRdb under 2017. Library generation was performed with the immunoSEQ multiplex PCR assay. For the multiplex PCR, a mixture combining 60 forward primers for TCR Vbeta segments and 13 reverse primers for TCR Jbeta segments was used. TCRdb mirrors the immuneACCESS table, restricted to in-frame sequences. Some clones are absent from its copies; in checked studies, under half trace to an unresolved V gene, and the reason for the others is unknown. This sample's table contains 80,000 or so clones. The top ten clones comprise 1.1% of the sample. Sequencing was carried out using PBMCs. The receptors here all came from a woman younger than 45 in good health and CMV-seronegative.

On this clone itself: This CDR3 is also generated by other DNA sequences in the sample. The J gene is TRBJ2-1, the V gene TRBV18; 9 bases fit TRBD2. From germline, CDR1 is KGHSH and CDR2 LQKENI. V shed 0 bases, J shed 4 bases, and the junction held 4 bases outside the gene matches. The CDR3 is made up of 16 amino acids. The CDR3 nucleotides read TGTGCCAGCTCACCACCGGGACTAGCTGGGTACAATGAGCAGTTCTTC. This codes for CASSPPGLAGYNEQFF.

The rearrangement uses TRBV29-1 and TRBJ2-7, with D hard to call. The CDR3 covers 12 residues. CDR1 is SQVTM, CDR2 ANQGSEA, per germline. V lost 0 bases and J lost 3, with 6 bases in between. Here the CDR3 reads CSVEDGGYEQYF. The CDR3 nucleotides are TGCAGCGTTGAAGACGGCGGCTACGAGCAGTACTTC.

The chain combines TRBV19 with TRBJ1-2, with 10 bases lining up with TRBD1. V was pared by 5 bases and J by 4 bases, with 7 bases of the junction left unmatched. The CDR3 totals 15 residues. Germline CDR1 and CDR2: LNHDA and SQIVND (reference sequence). The chain's CDR3 is CASSFPGTGAYGYTF. Written as DNA, the CDR3 is TGTGCCAGTAGTTTTCCCGGGACAGGGGCCTATGGCTACACCTTC.

V is TRBV2 and J is TRBJ1-4, with D possibly matching TRBD1 (6 bases). The CDR3 runs to 16 residues. V lost 5 bases, J lost 7 bases, and 20 bases lay in between. Germline V lookup: CDR1 SNHLY, CDR2 FYNNEI. As DNA, the CDR3 is TGTGCCAGCAGTCGGGCAGTTGCAGGGGCGGGTGAAAAACTGTTTTTT. This translates into CASSRAVAGAGEKLFF.

The chain combines TRBV13 with TRBJ2-3, with D possibly being TRBD2 (5 bases). CDR3 length: 13 amino acids. Between the trimmed V and J ends, which lost 5 bases and 7 bases, there was a span of 13 bases. Germline-derived CDR1 and CDR2 are PRHDT and FYEKMQ (reference sequence). The CDR3 nucleotides are TGTGCCAGCAGCCCCTCGCCGGGAAATACGCAGTATTTT. Translated, it gives CASSPSPGNTQYF.

This chain uses TRBV19 with TRBJ2-3; 7 bases are a match to TRBD1. Germline V CDR1 and CDR2: LNHDA, SQIVND (reference sequence). V was pared by 3 bases and J by 2 bases, with 11 bases of the junction left unmatched. This CDR3 comprises 17 residues. The CDR3 DNA is TGTGCCAGTAGTATCTCCGTCCCCGGGACAGCCACAGATACGCAGTATTTT. Encoded protein: CASSISVPGTATDTQYF.

The V and J genes are TRBV2 and TRBJ2-2; TRBD1 matches 11 bases. The V and J ends lost 7 bases and 7 bases, in that order; junction bases with no gene match: 5. Germline-derived CDR1 and CDR2 are SNHLY and FYNNEI. This CDR3 contains 14 residues. CDR3: CASKGQGVNGELFF. For the CDR3, the DNA is TGTGCCAGCAAGGGACAGGGGGTCAACGGGGAGCTGTTTTTT.

This sequence joins TRBV30 and TRBJ1-1; D is uncertain. Trimming left V 4 bases short and J 5 bases short, with 11 bases between. The CDR3 has 12 residues. Looked up from germline, CDR1 is GTSNPN and CDR2 is SVGIG (reference sequence). The CDR3 region has the DNA TGTGCCTGGACCGAGGTAATAACTGAAGCTTTCTTT. Its translation is CAWTEVITEAFF.

The chain recombines TRBV19 with TRBJ1-3, with 8 bases fitting TRBD1. The germline V gene has CDR1 LNHDA and CDR2 SQIVND (reference sequence). The CDR3 has 15 amino acids. Germline trimming cut 5 bases from V and 4 bases from J; bases unmatched to any gene: 7. This chain's CDR3 is CASSLPTGAGNTIYF. CDR3 DNA: TGTGCCAGTAGTCTCCCGACAGGGGCCGGAAACACCATATATTTT.

The genes are TRBV18 and TRBJ2-1; TRBD2 aligns across 13 bases. Germline V lookup: CDR1 KGHSH, CDR2 LQKENI. The CDR3 length is 18 residues. V shed 0 bases and J 8 bases; nucleotides not matched to a gene: 10. The CDR3 DNA is TGTGCCAGCTCACCACCTAGGAGGACTAGCGGGAGACCGGATGAGCAGTTCTTC. As protein: CASSPPRRTSGRPDEQFF.

The chain links TRBV29-1 to TRBJ2-5; D unclear. The CDR3 is made up of 14 amino acids. The V and J ends lost 2 bases and 3 bases respectively, with 13 bases between them. The germline gives CDR1 SQVTM, CDR2 ANQGSEA. CDR3 protein: CSVEFPNLKETQYF. DNA for the CDR3: TGCAGCGTTGAATTCCCTAACCTAAAAGAGACCCAGTACTTC. Using reference TRBV29-1 and TRBJ2-5 for the parts outside the CDR3, the full variable domain is SAVISQKPSRDICQRGTSLTIQCQVDSQVTMMFWYRQQPGQSLTLIATANQGSEATYESGFVIDKFPISRPNLTFSTLTVSNMSPEDSSIYLCSVEFPNLKETQYFGPGTRLLVL.

CDR3 sequence reads: CASSRDRGAEKLFF. The CDR3 DNA reads TGTGCCAGTAGTAGAGACAGGGGGGCAGAAAAACTGTTTTTT. The chain couples TRBV19 to TRBJ1-4; TRBD1 agrees at 9 bases. Germline-derived CDR1 and CDR2 are LNHDA and SQIVND (reference sequence). With 4 bases clipped from V and 8 bases from J, the junction kept 5 bases outside the gene matches. The CDR3 spans 14 residues.

The CDR3 sequence: CASSSAADEQFF. The CDR3 coding sequence is TGTGCCAGCAGCTCCGCAGCGGATGAGCAGTTCTTC. The genes are TRBV11-3 and TRBJ2-1, with D perhaps TRBD2 (5 bases). Germline V gene data show CDR1 as SGHNT and CDR2 as YENEEA. Trimming cost V 4 bases and J 8 bases, with 9 bases left between them. The CDR3 totals 12 residues. The complete variable domain, with remaining parts taken from reference TRBV11-3 and TRBJ2-1, reads EAGVVQSPRYKIIEKKQPVAFWCNPISGHNTLYWYLQNLGQGPELLIRYENEEAVDDSQLPKDRFSAERLKGVDSTLKIQPAELGDSAVYLCASSSAADEQFFGPGTRLTVL.

The chain carries TRBV27 and TRBJ1-2; 9 bases align to TRBD1. J lost 4 bases, V lost 5 bases, and 8 bases had no gene match. CDR1 MNHEY and CDR2 SMNVEV come from the germline V gene (reference sequence). The CDR3 contains 15 residues. The CDR3 region has the DNA TGTGCCAGCAGTCCATACAGGGGGCAGGGCTATGGCTACACCTTC. It codes for CASSPYRGQGYGYTF.

V and J are TRBV6-1 and TRBJ2-7; tentative D call: TRBD2 (6 bases). CDR3 length equals 15 residues. Germline values: CDR1 MNHNS, CDR2 SASEGT. V was clipped by 8 bases and J by 3 bases, with 20 bases between them. The CDR3 bases are TGTGCCAGCCAGCCCGGGAGCCGAAGGTTCTACGAGCAGTACTTC. Translated: CASQPGSRRFYEQYF.

This chain links TRBV27 with TRBJ1-1; the D gene is possibly TRBD1 (6 bases). CDR1 is MNHEY, CDR2 SMNVEV, per germline (reference sequence). Trimming shortened V by 4 bases and J by 1 base, and 19 bases separated the two germline ends. This CDR3 has 17 amino acids. As DNA, the CDR3 is TGTGCCAGCAGTTCCTATCCGTGGACAGACAAGAACACTGAAGCTTTCTTT. It specifies CASSSYPWTDKNTEAFF.

Concerning this clone itself: A read error may produce the germline difference seen at one junction end. The rearrangement uses TRBV11-2 and TRBJ2-3, with 7 nucleotides matching TRBD1. In germline, CDR1 is SGHAT, CDR2 FQNNGV. CDR3 length: 16 residues. CDR3 sequence: CASSSPRTGYKDKQYF. The CDR3, as DNA: TGTGCCAGCAGCTCACCACGGACAGGTTACAAAGATAAGCAGTATTTT.